Presented here are 7 T cell receptor beta chains from one specimen sequenced in a study of T cells in women clearing cervical HPV infection. Here immunoSEQ multiplex PCR was the method, and the copy in TCRdb shows in-frame clones only, minus some. Seen in this sample are around 33,000 clones; the ten most common clones hold around 18%. Sequencing input: blood buffy coat. The receptors shown here come from a woman aged 18 to 75 with a cervical HPV16 infection that either progressed to CIN3+ or cleared (not recorded which).

As concerns this clone: The read ends 3 residues before the CDR3 terminus; that terminus is restored from the germline J gene. V and J are TRBV7-6 and TRBJ1-4, with 7 bases lining up with TRBD1. Germline-derived CDR1 and CDR2 are SGHVS and FNYEAQ. This CDR3 spans 13 amino acids. The chain's CDR3 is CASSGQAPSPLFF. Incomplete CDR3 DNA: TGTGCCAGCAGTGGACAGGCCCCCTCACCA.

With respect to this clone: Read sequence stops 3 residues before the CDR3 end, and the germline J gene provides the missing end. The genes are TRBV9 and TRBJ1-1; 8 bases match TRBD1. The CDR3 length is 14 residues. Looked up from germline, CDR1 is SGDLS and CDR2 is YYNGEE. V was clipped by 0 bases and J by 7 bases; unmatched bases: 5. The CDR3 loop is CASSVGRGLNEAFF. The sequenced part of the CDR3 DNA is TGTGCCAGCAGCGTAGGCAGGGGGCTTAATGAA.

Concerning this clone itself: The sequenced fragment ends 3 residues before the CDR3 boundary, so the rest is inferred from the germline J gene. V usage is TRBV7-3 and J usage is TRBJ1-4, with 10 bases aligning to TRBD1. The germline gives CDR1 SGHTA, CDR2 FQGTGA. The CDR3 is 20 amino acids. The CDR3 here is CASSLTVGTGVHPFAPPLFF. CDR3 bases read: TGTGCCAGCAGCTTAACGGTAGGGACAGGGGTCCACCCGTTTGCGCCACCA.

Turning to this clone: A read error may account for a junction end that differs from germline. The DNA ends 3 residues before the CDR3 does, and the rest of the CDR3 is filled in from the germline J gene. The J gene is TRBJ2-3, the V gene TRBV7-3; a weak D match, TRBD1 (5 bases). This CDR3 has 14 amino acids. Germline assignment: CDR1 SGHTA and CDR2 FQGTGA. The DNA read from the CDR3 is TGTGCCCGCAGCTTAACGGTGGGGCCAGATACG. It yields the protein CARSLTVGPDT. The entire CDR3 sequence reads CARSLTVGPDTQYF. Complete variable domain (other parts from reference TRBV7-3 and TRBJ2-3): GAGVSQTPSNKVTEKGKYVELRCDPISGHTALYWYRQSLGQGPEFLIYFQGTGAADDSGLPNDRFFAVRPEGSVSTLKIQRTERGDSAVYLCARSLTVGPDTQYFGPGTRLTVL.

A remark on this clone: The sequenced fragment ends 3 residues before the CDR3 boundary, so the rest is inferred from the germline J gene. The V and J genes are TRBV7-9 and TRBJ2-2, with 10 bases aligning to TRBD1. This CDR3 is built from 14 residues. Per germline, CDR1 SEHNR and CDR2 FQNEAQ (reference sequence). The V and J ends lost 5 bases and 7 bases, in that order; junction bases with no gene match: 4. Incomplete CDR3 DNA: TGTGCCAGCAGCCGACAGGGGGCTGGCGGGGAG. It specifies CASSRQGAGGE. The whole CDR3 sequence is CASSRQGAGGELFF.

A note on this clone: The read terminates 3 residues before the CDR3 end, so the remaining end is supplied by the germline J gene. The chain has TRBV7-2 and TRBJ1-1, with a possible D match to TRBD1 (5 bases). The germline V and J ends were trimmed by 1 base and 2 bases, with 8 bases remaining between them. Per germline, CDR1 SGHTA and CDR2 FQGNSA. CDR3 length: 14 residues. The covered CDR3 bases are TGTGCCAGCAGCTTAGGACAGTCTAACACTGAA. Its translation is CASSLGQSNTE. The full CDR3 protein reads CASSLGQSNTEAFF.

Partial CDR3 DNA: TGTGCCAGTACCCTATCAGCGGCGAGGAACACCGGGGAG. Its translation is CASTLSAARNTGE. The entire CDR3 protein reads CASTLSAARNTGELFF. This chain links TRBV19 with TRBJ2-2, with D possibly matching TRBD2 (5 bases). The read halts 3 residues ahead of the CDR3 end, with the missing end drawn from the germline J gene. Trimming took 7 bases from V and 1 from J, leaving 16 bases between them. CDR3 length: 16 amino acids. Germline V gives CDR1 LNHDA, CDR2 SQIVND (reference sequence).